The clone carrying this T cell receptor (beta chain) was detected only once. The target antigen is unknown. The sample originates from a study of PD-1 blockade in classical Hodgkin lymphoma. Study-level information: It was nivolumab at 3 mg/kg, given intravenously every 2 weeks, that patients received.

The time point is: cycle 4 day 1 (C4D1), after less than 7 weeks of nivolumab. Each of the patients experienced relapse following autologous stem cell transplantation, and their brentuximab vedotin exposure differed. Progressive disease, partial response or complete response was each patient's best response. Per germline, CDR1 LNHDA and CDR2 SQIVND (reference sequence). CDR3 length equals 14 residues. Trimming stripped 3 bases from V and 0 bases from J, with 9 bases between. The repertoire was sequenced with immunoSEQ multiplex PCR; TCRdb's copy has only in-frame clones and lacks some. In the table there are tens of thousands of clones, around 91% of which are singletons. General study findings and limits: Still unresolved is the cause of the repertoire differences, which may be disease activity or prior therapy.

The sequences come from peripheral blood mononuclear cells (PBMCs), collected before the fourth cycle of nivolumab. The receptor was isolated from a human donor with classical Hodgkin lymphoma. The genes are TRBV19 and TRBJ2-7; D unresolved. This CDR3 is CASSIIPSSYEQYF. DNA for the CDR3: TGTGCCAGTAGTATTATTCCGAGCTCCTACGAGCAGTACTTC.